The T cell receptor (beta chain) described here comes from a study of long-term antiretroviral therapy in people with HIV. Findings and limits, study-wide: Relative to control repertoires, HIV repertoires exhibited narrower CDR3 length ranges. Whichever time point was examined, clones expanded before ART dominated the repertoire.

Note on this clone: The antigen is unknown.

The CDR3 runs 17 residues. In germline, CDR1 is WNHNN, CDR2 SYGVQD (reference sequence). Deletions cut 7 bases from V and 0 bases from J, with 19 bases between. Survey level was the resolution at which the v3.0 immunoSEQ assay ran. Some clones are missing from TCRdb's copy, which holds only in-frame ones; the method was immunoSEQ multiplex PCR. Of fewer than 35,000 clones listed, 75% to 90% are singletons. Each HIV participant was treated in the United States. This chain joins TRBV10-1 and TRBJ2-1, with a possible D match to TRBD1 (5 bases). The sequence was collected from a man aged 45-65 years with HIV. The sequenced sample was unsorted PBMCs, obtained 2.9 years after starting antiretroviral therapy. The CDR3 region is CASILLTGKSSYNEQFF. CDR3 in DNA: TGCGCCAGCATTCTATTAACAGGAAAAAGCTCCTACAATGAGCAGTTCTTC.